The 14 T cell receptor beta chains below come from one sample, sequenced in a study of blood T cell repertoires in COVID-19. Sequenced by immunoSEQ multiplex PCR; TCRdb stores in-frame clones only, minus some. The sample has around 170,000 clones, roughly four fifths seen once. The sequenced material came from peripheral blood. These receptors all come from a woman in her forties with acute or convalescent COVID-19.

The chain couples TRBV19 to TRBJ1-5, with a possible D match to TRBD1 (5 bases). The CDR3 covers 17 residues. Germline CDR1 is LNHDA and CDR2 is SQIVND (reference sequence). Trimming removed 6 bases at V and 0 bases at J, with 18 bases between. The CDR3 DNA reads TGTGCCAGTAGAGTCAGGGAGGCGAGTTATAGCAATCAGCCCCAGCATTTT. Its protein is CASRVREASYSNQPQHF.

J is TRBJ1-1 and V is TRBV28; 9 positions agree with TRBD1. V lost 6 bases and J lost 7; bases outside the gene matches: 21. The CDR3 totals 18 residues. Germline V gene data show CDR1 as MDHEN and CDR2 as SYDVKM. For the CDR3, the DNA is TGTGCCAGCAGGCGAAACAGGGGGCTAGGTGGTGTTTCAGGTGAAGCTTTCTTT. Amino acids: CASRRNRGLGGVSGEAFF.

The chain links TRBV27 to TRBJ2-1; D is perhaps TRBD1 (5 bases). This CDR3 has 14 residues. The germline CDR1 and CDR2 sequences are MNHEY and SMNVEV (reference sequence). V lost 2 bases to trimming and J lost 7 bases, with 12 bases between them. The CDR3 loop reads CASSLGAPMNEQFF. DNA of the CDR3: TGTGCCAGCAGTTTAGGGGCCCCCATGAATGAGCAGTTCTTC.

The chain employs TRBV7-3 and TRBJ2-6; perhaps TRBD1 as D (6 bases). The ends were cut back, 4 bases at V and 1 base at J, with 8 bases in the middle. Germline V CDR1 and CDR2: SGHTA, FQGTGA. This CDR3 has 15 residues. The CDR3 region has the DNA TGTGCCAGCAGCTCCACAGGGTCTGGGGCCAACGTCCTGACTTTC. This gives the protein CASSSTGSGANVLTF.

The V gene is TRBV5-1, the J gene TRBJ2-1, with D tentatively TRBD2 (5 bases). There are 17 residues in the CDR3. Trimming left V 0 bases short and J 7 bases short, with 20 bases between. Germline V lookup: CDR1 SGHRS, CDR2 YFSETQ. The CDR3 DNA reads TGCGCCAGCAGCTTGGGCGGGCCCGCCCTCTTGGGTAATGAGCAGTTCTTC. As protein: CASSLGGPALLGNEQFF.

The chain recombines TRBV12-3 or TRBV12-4 with TRBJ2-7; the D gene is possibly TRBD1 (6 bases). The V end was cut by 1 base, the J end by 7 bases, with 8 bases between. The CDR3 is 12 amino acids. CDR3 sequence (DNA): TGTGCCAGCAGTTTAGAAGGGGGAGAGCAGTACTTC. This encodes CASSLEGGEQYF.

The J gene is TRBJ2-7, the V gene TRBV28, with 10 bases aligning to TRBD2. Germline CDR1 is MDHEN and CDR2 is SYDVKM. V shed 5 bases, J shed 8 bases, and the junction held 12 bases outside the gene matches. There are 15 residues in the CDR3. The CDR3 protein is CASSPGASGSPKQYF. The CDR3 bases are TGTGCCAGCAGTCCGGGGGCTAGCGGGAGCCCCAAGCAGTACTTC.

This clone was detected once. The rearrangement joins TRBV27 to TRBJ2-7; TRBD1 agrees at 10 bases. This CDR3 has 13 residues. Germline-derived CDR1 and CDR2 are MNHEY and SMNVEV (reference sequence). V shed 9 bases, J shed 3 bases, and the junction held 5 bases outside the gene matches. CDR3 sequence (DNA): TGTGCCAGTTGGGACAGGGGAAACTACGAGCAGTACTTC. Its protein product is CASWDRGNYEQYF.

This clone has only a few counts. An end of the junction differs from the germline gene, which may be a read error. This chain connects TRBV4-1 to TRBJ2-7; D is possibly TRBD1 (5 bases). The CDR3 runs to 10 residues. CDR1 is MGHRA, CDR2 YSYEKL, per germline. The CDR3 spells CASSQDQGDF. CDR3 DNA sequence: TGCGCCAGCAGCCAAGATCAAGGGGACTTC.

The chain joins TRBV6-5 to TRBJ2-7, with 10 nucleotides matching TRBD1. This CDR3 has 13 residues. V lost 10 bases and J lost 4; bases outside the gene matches: 7. The germline gives CDR1 MNHEY, CDR2 SVGAGI. CDR3 protein: CATKGQGKYEQYF. CDR3 bases: TGTGCCACCAAGGGACAGGGGAAATACGAGCAGTACTTC.

This clone was seen only a few times. The genes are TRBV6-5 and TRBJ1-6; D remains ambiguous. The V gene lost 0 bases and the J gene lost 9 bases, with 12 bases spanning the gap. Germline V gene lookup returns CDR1 MNHEY and CDR2 SVGAGI. The CDR3 consists of 15 residues. CDR3 in amino acids: CASSYSEGIGSPLHF. In DNA form, the CDR3 reads TGTGCCAGCAGTTACTCGGAGGGAATAGGTTCACCCCTCCACTTT.

The CDR3 region has the DNA TGTGCCAGCAGCAAGTGGACATCAAATCAGCCCCAGCATTTT. Translation gives CASSKWTSNQPQHF. The J gene is TRBJ1-5, the V gene TRBV21-1; TRBD1, the D gene given by the table, was not confirmed from the DNA. TRBV21-1 is a documented pseudogene. This CDR3 has 14 residues.

The rearrangement links TRBV3-1 (or the pseudogene TRBV3-2) to TRBJ2-7; unclear D gene. The CDR3 totals 13 residues. V lost 3 bases and J 7 bases, leaving 13 bases between the germline ends. Germline CDR1 is LGHDT and CDR2 is YNNKEL (reference sequence). The CDR3 DNA follows: TGTGCCAGCAGCCATCCCGTGACTGGAGAGCAGTACTTC. Translating it yields CASSHPVTGEQYF.

This chain uses TRBV5-1 with TRBJ2-1; 9 bases map to TRBD1. Germline CDR1 and CDR2: SGHRS and YFSETQ. The V segment lost 2 bases and the J segment 9 bases; nucleotides outside the gene matches: 6. This CDR3 contains 14 residues. Here the CDR3 reads CASSFTGTGSEQFF. The CDR3 DNA follows: TGCGCCAGCAGCTTTACCGGGACAGGGAGTGAGCAGTTCTTC. The whole variable domain, filled in from reference TRBV5-1 and TRBJ2-1, reads KAGVTQTPRYLIKTRGQQVTLSCSPISGHRSVSWYQQTPGQGLQFLFEYFSETQRNKGNFPGRFSGRQFSNSRSEMNVSTLELGDSALYLCASSFTGTGSEQFFGPGTRLTVL.